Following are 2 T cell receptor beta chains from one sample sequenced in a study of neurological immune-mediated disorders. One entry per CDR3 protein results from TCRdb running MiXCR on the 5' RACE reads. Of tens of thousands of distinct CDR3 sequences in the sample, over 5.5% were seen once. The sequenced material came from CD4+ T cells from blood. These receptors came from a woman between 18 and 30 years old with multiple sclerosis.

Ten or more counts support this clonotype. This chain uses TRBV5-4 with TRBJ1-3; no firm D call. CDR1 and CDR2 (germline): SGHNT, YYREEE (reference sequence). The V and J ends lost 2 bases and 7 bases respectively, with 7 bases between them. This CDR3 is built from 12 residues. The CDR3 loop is CASSFGYNTIYF. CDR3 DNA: TGTGCCAGCAGCTTCGGGTATAACACCATATATTTT.

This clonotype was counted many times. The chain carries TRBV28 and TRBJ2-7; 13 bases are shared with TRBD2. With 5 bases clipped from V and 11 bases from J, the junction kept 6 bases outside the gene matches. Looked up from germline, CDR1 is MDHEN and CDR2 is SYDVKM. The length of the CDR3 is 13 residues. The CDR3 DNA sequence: TGTGCCAGCAGTCCGGGACTAGCGGGGTCCGAGTACGTC. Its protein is CASSPGLAGSEYV.